The rows below give T cell receptor beta chains drawn from one sample of a study of cytomegalovirus exposure and HLA in healthy donors. Here immunoSEQ multiplex PCR was the method, and the copy in TCRdb shows in-frame clones only, minus some. Of under 120,000 clones in the sample, roughly 85% were seen once. Input material: PBMCs. Every receptor here comes from a woman aged 40 to 50 in good health and CMV-seronegative. CDR3s include the opening cysteine and the closing phenylalanine or tryptophan. D genes are given only for firm matches. The size field is filled for only some rows; it gives once, few, many or a size class.

size	D	J	V	CDR3	DNA
-	-	TRBJ2-2	TRBV23-1	CASSQGGKGGTGELFF	TGCGCCAGCAGTCAAGGAGGTAAGGGCGGCACCGGGGAGCTGTTTTTT
-	TRBD2	TRBJ2-7	TRBV28	CASSLKVAGLQGREQYF	TGTGCCAGCAGTTTGAAGGTAGCGGGACTCCAGGGGAGGGAGCAGTACTTC
-	TRBD1	TRBJ2-1	TRBV4-1	CASSQETGTGGNEQFF	TGCGCCAGCAGCCAAGAAACGGGGACAGGGGGCAATGAGCAGTTCTTC
-	-	TRBJ2-7	TRBV18	CASSATSEGGRNEQYF	TGTGCCAGCTCAGCGACAAGCGAGGGCGGTCGAAATGAGCAGTACTTC
-	-	TRBJ1-6	TRBV2	CASTPLRGTNSPLHF	TGTGCCAGCACGCCTCTCAGGGGAACTAATTCACCCCTCCACTTT
few	-	TRBJ2-3	TRBV28	CASSRTGSSTDTQYF	TGTGCCAGCAGTCGCACAGGGTCTAGCACAGATACGCAGTATTTT
-	-	TRBJ2-1	TRBV19	CASSITLRLGRVADEQFF	TGTGCCAGTAGTATAACCTTGAGACTGGGTCGGGTTGCCGATGAGCAGTTCTTC
-	TRBD2	TRBJ2-1	TRBV6-6	CASSDGTSMGEQFF	TGTGCCAGCAGTGACGGGACTAGCATGGGTGAGCAGTTCTTC
-	-	TRBJ2-7	TRBV10-3	CATHPGSSYEQYF	TGTGCCACCCACCCGGGAAGCTCCTACGAGCAGTACTTC
-	TRBD2	TRBJ2-4	TRBV5-4	CASSPPGGRAKNIQYF	TGTGCCAGCAGCCCACCCGGGGGGAGAGCCAAAAACATTCAGTACTTC
-	-	TRBJ2-7	TRBV10-3	CAISVGRDEQYF	TGTGCCATCAGTGTCGGGAGAGACGAGCAGTACTTC
-	TRBD1	TRBJ1-2	TRBV7-2	CASSPDRNYGYTF	TGTGCCAGCAGCCCGGACAGGAACTATGGCTACACCTTC
-	-	TRBJ2-5	TRBV6-5	CASSSGRDFQETQYF	TGTGCCAGCAGTTCGGGCCGGGACTTCCAAGAGACCCAGTACTTC
-	-	TRBJ2-5	TRBV7-2	CASSLAGTSQETQYF	TGTGCCAGCAGCTTAGCCGGGACTTCCCAAGAGACCCAGTACTTC
few	TRBD2	TRBJ2-3	TRBV2	CASILAGRGTDTQYF	TGTGCCAGTATCCTAGCGGGGAGGGGCACAGATACGCAGTATTTT
-	-	TRBJ1-6	TRBV28	CASSLSGVSSYNSPLHF	TGTGCCAGCAGTTTATCCGGGGTCAGCTCCTATAATTCACCCCTCCACTTT
-	-	TRBJ1-6	TRBV7-2	CASTPVPNSPLHF	TGTGCCAGTACCCCGGTCCCAAATTCACCCCTCCACTTT
few	-	TRBJ1-1	TRBV25-1	CASSGFSQNTEAFF	TGTGCCAGCAGTGGGTTCAGTCAGAACACTGAAGCTTTCTTT
-	TRBD1	TRBJ2-7	TRBV5-1	CASSLGGQGNEQYF	TGCGCCAGCAGCTTGGGAGGACAGGGAAACGAGCAGTACTTC
-	TRBD1	TRBJ2-1	TRBV29-1	CSVGQRTGAHDEQFF	TGCAGCGTTGGTCAGCGGACAGGGGCGCACGATGAGCAGTTCTTC
-	-	TRBJ2-7	TRBV19	CASRSESYEQYF	TGTGCCAGTAGGAGCGAATCCTACGAGCAGTACTTC
-	TRBD1	TRBJ2-7	TRBV7-9	CSSSLPGAGGSYEQYF	TGTTCCAGCAGCCTACCCGGAGCAGGGGGCTCCTACGAGCAGTACTTC
-	-	TRBJ2-2	TRBV9	CASSVSPGETGELFF	TGTGCCAGCAGCGTGTCACCAGGGGAGACCGGGGAGCTGTTTTTT
-	-	TRBJ2-2	TRBV19	CASSIGTSLNTGELFF	TGTGCCAGTAGTATCGGGACTTCCCTCAACACCGGGGAGCTGTTTTTT
-	-	TRBJ1-4	TRBV5-6	CASSLPTVKGEKLFF	TGTGCCAGCAGCTTACCGACAGTCAAGGGTGAAAAACTGTTTTTT
-	-	TRBJ2-3	TRBV9	CASSGSRRDTQYF	TGTGCCAGCAGCGGCTCTAGGAGGGATACGCAGTATTTT
-	-	TRBJ2-3	TRBV19	CASSLTGTSTDTQYF	TGTGCCAGTAGCCTGACAGGGACTAGCACAGATACGCAGTATTTT
-	TRBD1	TRBJ1-1	TRBV7-2	CASSSSGGRMNTEAFF	TGTGCCAGCAGCTCTTCAGGGGGACGAATGAACACTGAAGCTTTCTTT
-	TRBD1	TRBJ2-7	TRBV5-1	CASRQGTGVWYEQYF	TGCGCCAGCCGGCAGGGGACAGGGGTATGGTACGAGCAGTACTTC